This is a list of T cell receptor beta chains from one sample in a study of blood T cell repertoires in COVID-19. The repertoire was sequenced with immunoSEQ multiplex PCR; TCRdb's copy has only in-frame clones and lacks some. The sample holds roughly 160,000 clones; 70% to 85% are singletons and the top ten take around 19%. Sequenced sample: PBMCs or T cells enriched from blood (not recorded which). The receptors originated from a woman between 65 and 79 years old in a cohort exposed to, infected with or recovered from COVID-19 (not recorded which). Both conserved end residues are part of each CDR3. A D gene is named only where the DNA matches it firmly. Clone size, where shown, is once, few, many, or a class for clones that have expanded.

J gene: TRBJ1-2; clone size: -; D gene: -; V gene: TRBV28; CDR3 DNA: TGTGCCAGCAGTTTGGCCTATGGCTACACCTTC; CDR3 protein: CASSLAYGYTF
J gene: TRBJ2-5; clone size: -; D gene: -; V gene: TRBV12-3/TRBV12-4; CDR3 DNA: TGTGCCAGCAGTAATAGAGAGACCCAGTACTTC; CDR3 protein: CASSNRETQYF
J gene: TRBJ2-7; clone size: -; D gene: TRBD2; V gene: TRBV4-1; CDR3 DNA: TGCGCCAGCAGCCAAGGGGTGCCAGCGGGAAATGTCTACGAGCAGTACTTC; CDR3 protein: CASSQGVPAGNVYEQYF
J gene: TRBJ2-7; clone size: -; D gene: TRBD2; V gene: TRBV28; CDR3 DNA: TGTGCCAGCAGCGATAGCGGGAGCCTCAACGAGCAGTACTTC; CDR3 protein: CASSDSGSLNEQYF
J gene: TRBJ2-7; clone size: -; D gene: TRBD1; V gene: TRBV6-2/TRBV6-3; CDR3 DNA: TGTGCCAGCAGTTCCTCGGGACAGGGGTCCCACGAGCAGTACTTC; CDR3 protein: CASSSSGQGSHEQYF
J gene: TRBJ2-7; clone size: -; D gene: -; V gene: TRBV11-2; CDR3 DNA: TGTGCCAGCAGCTTATGGGCTAACCAATACGAGCAGTACTTC; CDR3 protein: CASSLWANQYEQYF
J gene: TRBJ2-2; clone size: few; D gene: -; V gene: TRBV7-7; CDR3 DNA: TGTGCTAGCAGCCCGGTCTGGGGGCCGGGCGGGGAGCTGTTTTTT; CDR3 protein: CASSPVWGPGGELFF
J gene: TRBJ2-3; clone size: -; D gene: TRBD1; V gene: TRBV7-2; CDR3 DNA: TGTGCCAGCAGCTTAGGGCCGGGACAGGGTAGGGATACGCAGTATTTT; CDR3 protein: CASSLGPGQGRDTQYF
J gene: TRBJ2-1; clone size: once; D gene: TRBD2; V gene: TRBV28; CDR3 DNA: TGTGCCAGCAACCAGATAGGGACTAAGCAGTTCTTC; CDR3 protein: CASNQIGTKQFF
J gene: TRBJ2-7; clone size: -; D gene: TRBD1; V gene: TRBV20-1; CDR3 DNA: TGCAGTGCTAGACAGGGGGATGAGCAGTACTTC; CDR3 protein: CSARQGDEQYF
J gene: TRBJ2-1; clone size: -; D gene: -; V gene: TRBV27; CDR3 DNA: TGTGCCAGCAGTTTCTTGAGGGGGACACTCTACAATGAGCAGTTCTTC; CDR3 protein: CASSFLRGTLYNEQFF
J gene: TRBJ1-2; clone size: -; D gene: -; V gene: TRBV7-2; CDR3 DNA: TGTGCCAGCAGCTTAGAGGCAGGGAAAGGCTATGGCTACACCTTC; CDR3 protein: CASSLEAGKGYGYTF
J gene: TRBJ2-2; clone size: -; D gene: TRBD2; V gene: TRBV15; CDR3 DNA: TGTGCCACCAGCAGCCGGTCCGGGACTAGCGGGACGCCCGGGGAGCTGTTTTTT; CDR3 protein: CATSSRSGTSGTPGELFF
J gene: TRBJ1-2; clone size: -; D gene: -; V gene: TRBV14; CDR3 DNA: TGTGCCAGCAGCTTGAACATCTATGGCTACACCTTC; CDR3 protein: CASSLNIYGYTF
J gene: TRBJ2-3; clone size: -; D gene: TRBD2; V gene: TRBV4-3; CDR3 DNA: TGCGCCAGCAGCCACGGACTAGCGGACATTAGCACAGATACGCAGTATTTT; CDR3 protein: CASSHGLADISTDTQYF
J gene: TRBJ2-7; clone size: -; D gene: -; V gene: TRBV30; CDR3 DNA: TGTGCCTGGGGTTCCTTGAGGGTCCTCGAGCAGTACTTC; CDR3 protein: CAWGSLRVLEQYF
J gene: TRBJ2-2; clone size: -; D gene: TRBD2; V gene: TRBV3-1/TRBV3-2; CDR3 DNA: TGTGCCAGCAGGCCCGGGACTAGCGGCGCGAACACCGGGGAGCTGTTTTTT; CDR3 protein: CASRPGTSGANTGELFF
J gene: TRBJ2-7; clone size: -; D gene: -; V gene: TRBV6-5; CDR3 DNA: TGTGCCAGCAGCTCTGGCGGCAACTCCTACGAGCAGTACTTC; CDR3 protein: CASSSGGNSYEQYF
J gene: TRBJ2-2; clone size: -; D gene: -; V gene: TRBV7-8; CDR3 DNA: TGTGCCAGCAGCTTCTCCTCGGGGACGAACACCGGGGAGCTGTTTTTT; CDR3 protein: CASSFSSGTNTGELFF
J gene: TRBJ2-7; clone size: -; D gene: -; V gene: TRBV30; CDR3 DNA: TGTGCCTGGCGTTCCGGGACAATTTCCTACGAGCAGTACTTC; CDR3 protein: CAWRSGTISYEQYF
J gene: TRBJ2-6; clone size: -; D gene: -; V gene: TRBV2; CDR3 DNA: TGTGCCAGCAGTGTTTTCGGCTCTGGGGCCAACGTCCTGACTTTC; CDR3 protein: CASSVFGSGANVLTF
J gene: TRBJ1-2; clone size: -; D gene: TRBD1; V gene: TRBV25-1; CDR3 DNA: TGTGCCAGTTCAACAGGGGGCAACTATGGCTACACCTTC; CDR3 protein: CASSTGGNYGYTF
J gene: TRBJ1-1; clone size: -; D gene: -; V gene: TRBV28; CDR3 DNA: TGTGCCCGCCGATTTCGGGGAAGAACTGAAGCTTTCTTT; CDR3 protein: CARRFRGRTEAFF
J gene: TRBJ1-4; clone size: -; D gene: TRBD1; V gene: TRBV7-9; CDR3 DNA: TGTGCCAGCAGCCCTGGACAGGATGGGGGGGAAAAACTGTTTTTT; CDR3 protein: CASSPGQDGGEKLFF
J gene: TRBJ2-1; clone size: -; D gene: -; V gene: TRBV19; CDR3 DNA: TGTGCCAGTAGTATCGGACAGAGCTGGTACAATGAGCAGTTCTTC; CDR3 protein: CASSIGQSWYNEQFF
J gene: TRBJ2-1; clone size: -; D gene: TRBD2; V gene: TRBV10-3; CDR3 DNA: TGTGCCATCAGCAACCAAATAGCGGGAAGTAATGAGCAGTTCTTC; CDR3 protein: CAISNQIAGSNEQFF
J gene: TRBJ2-7; clone size: once; D gene: TRBD1; V gene: TRBV28; CDR3 DNA: TGTGCCAGCAGTCCAGGACAGGTACACTACGAGCAGTACTTC; CDR3 protein: CASSPGQVHYEQYF
J gene: TRBJ1-2; clone size: -; D gene: TRBD1; V gene: TRBV6-5; CDR3 DNA: TGTGCCAGCAGTTACCGACAGGGATATGGCTACACCTTC; CDR3 protein: CASSYRQGYGYTF
J gene: TRBJ1-5; clone size: -; D gene: -; V gene: TRBV6-4; CDR3 DNA: TGTGCCAGCAGTGATAGACTGCACAATCAGCCCCAGCATTTT; CDR3 protein: CASSDRLHNQPQHF
J gene: TRBJ2-7; clone size: -; D gene: -; V gene: TRBV5-1; CDR3 DNA: TGCGCCAGCAGACACAATCCAGGCTACGAGCAGTACTTC; CDR3 protein: CASRHNPGYEQYF
J gene: TRBJ1-1; clone size: -; D gene: -; V gene: TRBV7-8; CDR3 DNA: TGTGCCAGCAGCTTACAGGCAGGGAACACTGAAGCTTTCTTT; CDR3 protein: CASSLQAGNTEAFF
J gene: TRBJ2-2; clone size: few; D gene: -; V gene: TRBV12-5; CDR3 DNA: TGTGCTAGTTGGGAGACAGGGAACACCGGGGAGCTGTTTTTT; CDR3 protein: CASWETGNTGELFF
J gene: TRBJ2-2; clone size: -; D gene: -; V gene: TRBV10-3; CDR3 DNA: TGTGCCATCAGCCGAGGGGGACGGCTGAACACCGGGGAGCTGTTTTTT; CDR3 protein: CAISRGGRLNTGELFF
J gene: TRBJ2-1; clone size: -; D gene: -; V gene: TRBV28; CDR3 DNA: TGTGCCAGCAGCCATGGGGGGTCGGGAGCTTCAGAGCAGTTCTTC; CDR3 protein: CASSHGGSGASEQFF
J gene: TRBJ2-5; clone size: -; D gene: -; V gene: TRBV9; CDR3 DNA: TGTGCCAGCAGCCCACAGGGGGGGGAGACCCAGTACTTC; CDR3 protein: CASSPQGGETQYF
J gene: TRBJ1-1; clone size: -; D gene: -; V gene: TRBV18; CDR3 DNA: TGTGCCAGCTCACCAGGGGCCCTAAGTGACACTGAAGCTTTCTTT; CDR3 protein: CASSPGALSDTEAFF
J gene: TRBJ1-5; clone size: -; D gene: -; V gene: TRBV20-1; CDR3 DNA: TGCAGTGCTAGTGGTTCGGGGGATCAGCCCCAGCATTTT; CDR3 protein: CSASGSGDQPQHF
J gene: TRBJ2-3; clone size: -; D gene: TRBD1; V gene: TRBV5-5; CDR3 DNA: TGTGCCAGCAGCCATACAGGGGGGCGGACAGATACGCAGTATTTT; CDR3 protein: CASSHTGGRTDTQYF
J gene: TRBJ2-5; clone size: -; D gene: TRBD1; V gene: TRBV10-3; CDR3 DNA: TGTGCCATCGGAAAGGGACAGAATCAAGAGACCCAGTACTTC; CDR3 protein: CAIGKGQNQETQYF
J gene: TRBJ1-6; clone size: -; D gene: TRBD1; V gene: TRBV19; CDR3 DNA: TGTGCCAGTCGCGACAGGGGGCGTCGGAATTCACCCCTCCACTTT; CDR3 protein: CASRDRGRRNSPLHF
J gene: TRBJ2-1; clone size: -; D gene: TRBD1; V gene: TRBV18; CDR3 DNA: TGTGCCAGCTCACCTTTAGGGACAGGGGTCAATGAGCAGTTCTTC; CDR3 protein: CASSPLGTGVNEQFF
J gene: TRBJ2-1; clone size: -; D gene: TRBD2; V gene: TRBV7-3; CDR3 DNA: TGTGCCAGCAGCCGTAGCGGGACCTACAATGAGCAGTTCTTC; CDR3 protein: CASSRSGTYNEQFF